The 16 T cell receptor beta chains reported below all come from one sample, sequenced in a study of blood T cell repertoires in COVID-19. Some clones are missing from TCRdb's copy, which holds only in-frame ones; the method was immunoSEQ multiplex PCR. The data hold 45,000 to 50,000 clones, with around 90% observed a single time. The sample comprised peripheral blood. Receptors originate from a man aged 45 to 65 with active COVID-19.

V is TRBV19 and J is TRBJ2-1; 11 bases align to TRBD2. This CDR3 spans 15 amino acids. Trimming cost V 4 bases and J 7 bases; bases outside gene matches: 6. Germline CDR1 LNHDA, CDR2 SQIVND (reference sequence). Here the CDR3 reads CASSNLAGGRNEQFF. CDR3 DNA: TGTGCCAGTAGTAACTTAGCGGGGGGGCGGAATGAGCAGTTCTTC. Full variable domain (outside the CDR3, taken from reference TRBV19 and TRBJ2-1): DGGITQSPKYLFRKEGQNVTLSCEQNLNHDAMYWYRQDPGQGLRLIYYSQIVNDFQKGDIAEGYSVSREKKESFPLTVTSAQKNPTAFYLCASSNLAGGRNEQFFGPGTRLTVL.

The chain couples TRBV7-2 to TRBJ2-7; 16 bases fit TRBD2. With V trimmed by 5 bases and J by 2 bases, 3 bases remained unmatched. Germline CDR1 is SGHTA and CDR2 is FQGNSA. This CDR3 contains 16 residues. For the CDR3, the DNA is TGTGCCAGCAGCCAGGGACTAGCGGGGGGGCCCTACGAGCAGTACTTC. It translates to CASSQGLAGGPYEQYF.

J is TRBJ1-4 and V is TRBV2; 7 positions agree with TRBD1. The CDR3 spans 18 residues. The V gene's germline CDR1 is SNHLY and CDR2 FYNNEI. Trimming took 4 bases from V and 0 from J; bases not matched to a gene: 11. CDR3 amino acids: CASSAEGQHPATNEKLFF. Here the CDR3 DNA reads TGTGCCAGCAGTGCAGAGGGACAGCATCCTGCAACTAATGAAAAACTGTTTTTT.

This rearrangement joins TRBV3-1 (or the pseudogene TRBV3-2) to TRBJ2-3; 7 bases map to TRBD2. The germline V gene encodes CDR1 LGHDT and CDR2 YNNKEL (reference sequence). Trimming took 4 bases from V and 11 from J; bases not matched to a gene: 12. The CDR3 loop spans 14 amino acids. The CDR3 DNA is TGTGCCAGCAGCCCCCTTGGGAGCGGGGTATGGCAGTATTTT. Amino acid sequence: CASSPLGSGVWQYF.

V gene TRBV20-1 combines with J gene TRBJ2-3; D may be TRBD2 (7 bases). V was shortened by 3 bases and J by 1 base, with 14 bases between the two germline ends. CDR1 is DFQATT and CDR2 is SNEGSKA in the germline V gene (reference sequence). The CDR3 has 15 residues. CDR3: CSASDSGGRTDTQYF. The CDR3 nucleotides read TGCAGTGCTAGTGACTCGGGGGGCCGCACAGATACGCAGTATTTT.

This clone was detected once. The gene calls are TRBV5-4 and TRBJ2-3; maybe TRBD2 (5 bases). V lost 4 bases and J lost 5, with 8 bases in between. Germline V gene lookup returns CDR1 SGHNT and CDR2 YYREEE (reference sequence). This CDR3 spans 12 amino acids. The CDR3 DNA sequence: TGTGCCAGCAGCGCCCGGGGAGATACGCAGTATTTT. This encodes CASSARGDTQYF.

V and J are TRBV15 and TRBJ2-3, with a tentative D call TRBD1 (6 bases). Trimming removed 0 bases from V and 4 bases from J, with 17 bases in between. The germline CDR1 and CDR2 sequences are LNHNV and YYDKDF (reference sequence). The CDR3 length is 17 residues. CDR3 DNA sequence: TGTGCCACCAGCAGAGATTGGGGGCCCCGAGGCGCAGATACGCAGTATTTT. Translated: CATSRDWGPRGADTQYF.

The chain employs TRBV6-2 or TRBV6-3 and TRBJ2-6, with D perhaps matching TRBD1 (5 bases). Germline assignment: CDR1 MNHEY and CDR2 SVGEGT. The CDR3 loop spans 18 amino acids. The germline V and J ends were trimmed by 4 bases and 7 bases, with 23 bases remaining between them. The CDR3 nucleotides read TGTGCCAGCAGTTCAGGGCACGGACCTGGAGTTGGCGCCAACGTCCTGACTTTC. Protein product: CASSSGHGPGVGANVLTF.

The rearrangement links TRBV10-3 to TRBJ2-7; TRBD2 aligns across 15 bases. V dropped 3 bases and J dropped 6; count of bases not matched to a gene: 9. Per germline, CDR1 ENHRY and CDR2 SYGVKD. CDR3 length: 17 residues. The CDR3 nucleotides are TGTGCCATCAGTGACCCTGGACTAGCGGGGGGGCCGGCCGAGCAGTACTTC. It codes for CAISDPGLAGGPAEQYF.

This rearrangement joins TRBV7-2 to TRBJ1-1; possibly TRBD1 for D (6 bases). The CDR3 totals 18 residues. Trimming removed 0 bases from V and 1 base from J, with 18 bases in between. Per germline, CDR1 SGHTA and CDR2 FQGNSA. The CDR3 bases are TGTGCCAGCAGCTTAGCGCGCCTTACCGGGACAACGAACACTGAAGCTTTCTTT. It translates to CASSLARLTGTTNTEAFF.

The chain is built from TRBV2 and TRBJ2-1; 11 bases are a match to TRBD2. CDR3 length equals 15 residues. The V gene end was trimmed by 6 bases and the J gene end by 4 bases; junction bases not matched to a gene: 5. From germline, CDR1 is SNHLY and CDR2 FYNNEI. CDR3 bases: TGTGCCAGCAGGGCAACTAGCGGGGGTTACAATGAGCAGTTCTTC. Translating gives CASRATSGGYNEQFF. The full variable domain, with the rest looked up from reference TRBV2 and TRBJ2-1, is EPEVTQTPSHQVTQMGQEVILRCVPISNHLYFYWYRQILGQKVEFLVSFYNNEISEKSEIFDDQFSVERPDGSNFTLKIRSTKLEDSAMYFCASRATSGGYNEQFFGPGTRLTVL.

This clone was observed a single time. V gene TRBV5-1 combines with J gene TRBJ2-7; the match to TRBD1 covers 9 bases. The CDR3 runs 15 residues. The germline V gene has CDR1 SGHRS and CDR2 YFSETQ. V shed 7 bases, J shed 3 bases, and the junction held 11 bases outside the gene matches. CDR3: CASRIQSGQGYEQYF. Written as DNA, the CDR3 is TGCGCCAGCCGGATCCAGTCGGGACAGGGCTACGAGCAGTACTTC.

This clone has only one observation. The rearrangement links TRBV6-5 to TRBJ1-4; unclear D gene. Germline CDR1 reads MNHEY; CDR2 reads SVGAGI. Trimming removed 2 bases from V and 0 bases from J, with 4 bases in between. The CDR3 is 14 residues long. CDR3 amino acids: CASSYRATNEKLFF. CDR3 coding DNA: TGTGCCAGCAGTTACCGAGCAACTAATGAAAAACTGTTTTTT.

The J gene is TRBJ1-3, the V gene TRBV6-5; no clear D gene. The CDR3 has 12 residues. Trimming cost V 6 bases and J 4 bases, with 7 bases left between them. In germline, CDR1 is MNHEY, CDR2 SVGAGI. This CDR3 reads CASRSLGNTIYF. As DNA, the CDR3 is TGTGCCAGCAGATCACTAGGAAACACCATATATTTT.

The genes are TRBV9 and TRBJ1-5; D might be TRBD1 (6 bases). The V end was cut by 0 bases, the J end by 1 base, with 11 bases between. The CDR3 consists of 16 residues. The germline CDR1 and CDR2 sequences are SGDLS and YYNGEE. Written as DNA, the CDR3 is TGTGCCAGCAGCGTAGGATCAGGACAGAGCAATCAGCCCCAGCATTTT. Translated, it gives CASSVGSGQSNQPQHF.

The V and J genes are TRBV18 and TRBJ2-3; D possibly corresponds to TRBD2 (6 bases). The V end was cut by 2 bases, the J end by 0 bases, with 9 bases between. The CDR3 contains 15 residues. Germline V lookup: CDR1 KGHSH, CDR2 LQKENI. This CDR3 is CASSPSGLSTDTQYF. CDR3 DNA: TGTGCCAGCTCACCATCGGGACTCAGCACAGATACGCAGTATTTT.